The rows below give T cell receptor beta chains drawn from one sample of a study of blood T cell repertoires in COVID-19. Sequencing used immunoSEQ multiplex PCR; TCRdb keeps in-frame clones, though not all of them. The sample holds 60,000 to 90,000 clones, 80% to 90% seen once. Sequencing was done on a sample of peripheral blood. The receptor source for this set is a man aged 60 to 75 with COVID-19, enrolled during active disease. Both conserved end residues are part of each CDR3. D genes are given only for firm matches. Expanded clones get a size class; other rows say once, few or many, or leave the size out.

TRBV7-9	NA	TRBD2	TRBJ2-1	TGTGCCAGCAGCTCTCAGGGACTAGCTTTAAATGAGCAGTTCTTC	CASSSQGLALNEQFF
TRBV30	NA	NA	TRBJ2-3	TGTGCCTGGAGCGGATTCGGGGGTAGTACGCAGTATTTT	CAWSGFGGSTQYF
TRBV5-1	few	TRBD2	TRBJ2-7	TGCGCCAGCAGCTTGGGATATGCTAGCGGGAGGGTTTTGAACGAGCAGTACTTC	CASSLGYASGRVLNEQYF
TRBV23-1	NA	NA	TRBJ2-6	TGCGCCAGGCGTCCTGGGGCCAACGTCCTGACTTTC	CARRPGANVLTF
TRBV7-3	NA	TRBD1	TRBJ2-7	TGTGCCAGCAGCTTATCTTCGACAGGGGGCGGCGAGCAGTACTTC	CASSLSSTGGGEQYF
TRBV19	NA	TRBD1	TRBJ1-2	TGTGCCAGTTCTACAGGGGTTAACTATGGCTACACCTTC	CASSTGVNYGYTF
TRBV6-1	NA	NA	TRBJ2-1	TGTGCCAGCAGTGAACAGGTTCGGTTCTTC	CASSEQVRFF
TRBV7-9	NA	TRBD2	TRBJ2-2	TGTGCCAGCAGCTCCCCGGGGACACTAGCGGGAGAAAGCGGGGAGCTGTTTTTT	CASSSPGTLAGESGELFF
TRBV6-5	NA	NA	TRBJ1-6	TGTGCCAGCAGTTGGGGCAGGGGATCACCCCTCCACTTT	CASSWGRGSPLHF
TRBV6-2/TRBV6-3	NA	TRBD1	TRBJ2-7	TGTGCCAGCAGTTACCTTCGACAGACAGGGGGGTACGAGCAGTACTTC	CASSYLRQTGGYEQYF
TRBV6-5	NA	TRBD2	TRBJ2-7	TGTGCCAGCAGTCCCCGGACTAGCGGGAGAAGCGAGCAGTACTTC	CASSPRTSGRSEQYF
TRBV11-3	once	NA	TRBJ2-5	TGTGCCAGCAGCTCCGGGTACCAAGAGACCCAGTACTTC	CASSSGYQETQYF
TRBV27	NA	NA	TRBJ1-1	TGTGCCAGCAGTCCCGGTAGTCTGAACACTGAAGCTTTCTTT	CASSPGSLNTEAFF
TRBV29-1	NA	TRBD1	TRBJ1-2	TGCAGCGTTGGAGACAGGGGCGGGCTGAGTGGCTACACCTTC	CSVGDRGGLSGYTF
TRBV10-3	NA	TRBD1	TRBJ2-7	TGTGCCATCAGTGGGGGACAGGGAAACTCCTACGAGCAGTACTTC	CAISGGQGNSYEQYF
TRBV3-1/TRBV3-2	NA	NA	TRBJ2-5	TGTGCCAGCAGCCAAAGAGGTGTAGGGGACTCGTACTTC	CASSQRGVGDSYF
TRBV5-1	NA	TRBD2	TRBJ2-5	TGCGCCAGCACCCCTGGGCGGGGGGGCCGTGAGACCCAGTACTTC	CASTPGRGGRETQYF
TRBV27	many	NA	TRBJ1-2	TGTGCCAGCAGTTTATCGAGCTCACAGTCTGGCTACACCTTC	CASSLSSSQSGYTF
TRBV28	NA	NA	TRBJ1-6	TGTGCCAGCAGTGACGAGGATTCACCCCTCCACTTT	CASSDEDSPLHF
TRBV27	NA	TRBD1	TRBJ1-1	TGTGCCAGCAGTCCAAGGGACAGGGCGACTGAAGCTTTCTTT	CASSPRDRATEAFF
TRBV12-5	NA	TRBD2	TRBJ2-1	TGTGCTAGTGGTACCGCTAGCGGGACGATTACTTACAATGAGCAGTTCTTC	CASGTASGTITYNEQFF
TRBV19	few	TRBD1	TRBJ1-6	TGTGCCAGTAGTATTACAGGGGGACCTGATTCACCCCTCCACTTT	CASSITGGPDSPLHF
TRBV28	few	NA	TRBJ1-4	TGTGCCAGCAGTTTTGGCCGGGATGAAAAACTGTTTTTT	CASSFGRDEKLFF
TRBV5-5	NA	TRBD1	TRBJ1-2	TGTGCCAGCAGCTGGCCGGGACAGGGAGGCGGCTACACCTTC	CASSWPGQGGGYTF
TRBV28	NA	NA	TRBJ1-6	TGTGCCACCCTTCGGGGACTGGGGTCACCCCTCCACTTT	CATLRGLGSPLHF
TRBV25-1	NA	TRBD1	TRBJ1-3	TGTGCCAGCAGTCCCCACGGACAGGGAACTGGAAACACCATATATTTT	CASSPHGQGTGNTIYF
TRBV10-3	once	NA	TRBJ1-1	TGTGCCATCAGTGAGTCGACTCTGACTGAAGCTTTCTTT	CAISESTLTEAFF
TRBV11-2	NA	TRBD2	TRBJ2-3	TGTGCCAGCAGCTTAGATTCGGCTAGCGGGAGGTCAACAGATACGCAGTATTTT	CASSLDSASGRSTDTQYF
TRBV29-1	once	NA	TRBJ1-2	TGCAGCGTTGAGTCCCCACGGGACTATGGCTACACCTTC	CSVESPRDYGYTF
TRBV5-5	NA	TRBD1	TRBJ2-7	TGTGCCAGCAGCCTGAACTTTCGGACAGGGGGCGCGGGCGAGCAGTACTTC	CASSLNFRTGGAGEQYF
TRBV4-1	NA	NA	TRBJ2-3	TGCGCCAGCAGCCAAGATCGACTAGTCTCAACAGATACGCAGTATTTT	CASSQDRLVSTDTQYF
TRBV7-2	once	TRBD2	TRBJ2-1	TGTGCCAGCAGCTACGGATCTTCTAGCGGGTACTCGAATGAGCAGTTCTTC	CASSYGSSSGYSNEQFF
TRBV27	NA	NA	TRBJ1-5	TGTGCCAGCAGTTTGCGCGGGGATAGCAATCAGCCCCAGCATTTT	CASSLRGDSNQPQHF
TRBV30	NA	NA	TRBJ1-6	TGTGCCTGGAGTACTCAAGGGGTCGGGGGCTCCTATAATTCACCCCTCCACTTT	CAWSTQGVGGSYNSPLHF
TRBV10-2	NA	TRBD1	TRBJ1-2	TGCGCCAGCAGTGTCGGTACAGGGGGCGGCTATGGCTACACCTTC	CASSVGTGGGYGYTF
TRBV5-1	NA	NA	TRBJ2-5	TGCGCCAGCAGCTTGTTAGGCGCCTCCCCCTATGACAAGACCCAGTACTTC	CASSLLGASPYDKTQYF
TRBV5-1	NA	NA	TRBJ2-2	TGCGCCAGCAGCTCCCGACTCCCTGGGACCGGGGAGCTGTTTTTT	CASSSRLPGTGELFF
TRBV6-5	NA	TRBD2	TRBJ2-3	TGTGCCAGCGGACTAGCGGGAGCGGTAGATACGCAGTATTTT	CASGLAGAVDTQYF
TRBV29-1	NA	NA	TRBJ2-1	TGCAGCGTTAAGGGAGGGGGTTCCTACAATGAGCAGTTCTTC	CSVKGGGSYNEQFF
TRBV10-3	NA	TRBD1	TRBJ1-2	TGTGCCATCAGCGGGACAGGGCGACTTGGGTATGGCTACACCTTC	CAISGTGRLGYGYTF
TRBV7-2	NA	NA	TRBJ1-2	TGTGCCAGCAGCTTTTCCGGGGATGGCGGCTACACCTTC	CASSFSGDGGYTF
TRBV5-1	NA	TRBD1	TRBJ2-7	TGCGCCAGCAGCTCGAGCGGGACAGGGAACTACGAGCAGTACTTC	CASSSSGTGNYEQYF
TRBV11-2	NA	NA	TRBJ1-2	TGTGCCAGCAGTTCCGGACAGACCTATGGCTACACCTTC	CASSSGQTYGYTF
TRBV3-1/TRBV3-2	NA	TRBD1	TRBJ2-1	TGTGCCAGCAGCCCGGGGACAGGAATATACAATGAGCAGTTCTTC	CASSPGTGIYNEQFF
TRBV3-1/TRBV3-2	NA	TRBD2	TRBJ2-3	TGTGCCAGCAGCCAAGAAGGGGTAGAGGGACTAGGCGCAGATACGCAGTATTTT	CASSQEGVEGLGADTQYF
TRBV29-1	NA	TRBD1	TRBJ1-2	TGCAGCGTAAGGATCCGGGACAGGGAGAGTGGCTACACCTTC	CSVRIRDRESGYTF
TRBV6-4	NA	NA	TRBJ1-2	TGTGCCAGCAGTGACGGCAGGGTAGCTGGCTACACCTTC	CASSDGRVAGYTF
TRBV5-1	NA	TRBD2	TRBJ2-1	TGCGCCAGCAATCCTGGGACTAGCGGGGTGGATGAGCAGTTCTTC	CASNPGTSGVDEQFF
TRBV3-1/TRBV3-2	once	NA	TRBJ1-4	TGTGCCAGCAGCCAAGCGATGGTCAGGGTGTGGGAAAAACTGTTTTTT	CASSQAMVRVWEKLFF
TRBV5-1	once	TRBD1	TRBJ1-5	TGCGCCAGCAGCCTTGGGACAGGGGTTCAGCCCCAGCATTTT	CASSLGTGVQPQHF
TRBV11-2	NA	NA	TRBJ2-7	TGTGCCAGCAGCTCCTCAAGTATTAGCCTCTACGAGCAGTACTTC	CASSSSSISLYEQYF
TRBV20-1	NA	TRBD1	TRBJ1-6	TGCAGTGCTAGTCCCTCGGCCGGCAGGGGGAATTCACCCCTCCACTTT	CSASPSAGRGNSPLHF
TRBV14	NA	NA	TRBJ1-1	TGTGCCAGCAGCCAAGTGGGCGGGATGGCCAACACTGAAGCTTTCTTT	CASSQVGGMANTEAFF
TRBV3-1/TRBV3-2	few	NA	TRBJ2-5	TGTGCCAGCAGCCACTACCGGGGGTTCCAAGAGACCCAGTACTTC	CASSHYRGFQETQYF
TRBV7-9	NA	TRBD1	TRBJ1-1	TGTGCCACCTCTCTAGGACAGGGTAGCACTGAAGCTTTCTTT	CATSLGQGSTEAFF
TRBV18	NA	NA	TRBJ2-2	TGTGCCAGCTCACCACCAGCCAGCCTAGCCGCCACCGGGGAGCTGTTTTTT	CASSPPASLAATGELFF
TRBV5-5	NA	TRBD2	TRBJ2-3	TGTGCCAGCAGCTTGGTGCTAGCGGGAGGGCCTACAGATACGCAGTATTTT	CASSLVLAGGPTDTQYF
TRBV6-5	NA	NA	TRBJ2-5	TGTGCCAGTACCCGGGTGTTGGAGCAAGAGACCCAGTACTTC	CASTRVLEQETQYF
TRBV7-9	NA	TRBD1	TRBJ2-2	TGTGCCAGCAGAGACGACAGGGGTGGGGAGCTGTTTTTT	CASRDDRGGELFF